The subject of this entry is one TCR beta chain. This clonotype has a handful of counts. The antigen it recognizes is unknown. The record has no base qualities; no much larger clone is one base away. Receptor libraries were prepared by RT-PCR. The sequencing machine was a NextSeq 550. In-frame beta chains were kept once TCRdb had trimmed the public reads at Q25 with fastp and called clones with MiXCR. Merged by CDR3 protein, the rows form single entries marked with the most common genes and DNA. The sample profile shows about 960,000 distinct CDR3 sequences; 18% of them were found once. The ten largest clones take up roughly 6% of the sample. This specimen belongs to a study of patients and donors after allogeneic stem cell transplantation (dated by TCRdb to the early 2020s). Per the germline V gene, LGHNA is the CDR1 and YSLEER is the CDR2. The CDR3 measures 18 amino acids from cysteine to phenylalanine. The entry retains the CDR3 DNA only, 54 bases that are in frame from base 1. Germline trimming amounts to 3 bases on V and 1 base on J, with 7 as the count of junction bases outside the gene matches.

The sequence links TRBV4-3 to TRBJ2-3, with 13 bases in between that match TRBD2. The receptor was derived from a human donor who was either an allogeneic HSCT recipient or a stem cell or donor lymphocyte infusion donor (not recorded which). It is not recorded whose cells these are; they may come from a transplant donor. Source material: blood, either unsorted or a sorted T cell fraction (not recorded which). The CDR3 region: CASSQQLAGGPGTDTQYF. The DNA is as follows: TGCGCCAGCAGCCAGCAACTAGCGGGGGGGCCGGGCACAGATACGCAGTATTTT.